The text below deals with one T cell receptor (beta chain). This entry belongs to a study of blood T cell repertoires in COVID-19. Study context: Sites in the United States, Italy and Spain provided acute and convalescent COVID-19 samples. T cells, B-cell-depleted T cells, or PBMCs provided the cDNA or gDNA that served as material.

Per the original data handling: Amplified reference gene primers provided the basis for estimating nucleated cell counts. The method was immunoSEQ multiplex PCR; TCRdb's version includes in-frame clones alone and lacks a portion of them. The DNA gave D and trimming, while V, J and clone size come from that table. The sample holds around 200,000 clones, 70% to 90% seen once. The origin of this receptor is a woman of 80 years or more with acute or convalescent COVID-19. The sequenced sample consisted of peripheral blood.

CDR3 bases: TGCGCCAGCAGCTTGACAGGCGTCTCTGGAAACACCATATATTTT. Translated: CASSLTGVSGNTIYF. V usage is TRBV5-1 and J usage is TRBJ1-3, with D possibly TRBD1 on 5 matching bases. The CDR3 covers 15 residues. Germline V gives CDR1 SGHRS, CDR2 YFSETQ. V lost 1 base, J lost 0 bases, and 8 bases lay in between.